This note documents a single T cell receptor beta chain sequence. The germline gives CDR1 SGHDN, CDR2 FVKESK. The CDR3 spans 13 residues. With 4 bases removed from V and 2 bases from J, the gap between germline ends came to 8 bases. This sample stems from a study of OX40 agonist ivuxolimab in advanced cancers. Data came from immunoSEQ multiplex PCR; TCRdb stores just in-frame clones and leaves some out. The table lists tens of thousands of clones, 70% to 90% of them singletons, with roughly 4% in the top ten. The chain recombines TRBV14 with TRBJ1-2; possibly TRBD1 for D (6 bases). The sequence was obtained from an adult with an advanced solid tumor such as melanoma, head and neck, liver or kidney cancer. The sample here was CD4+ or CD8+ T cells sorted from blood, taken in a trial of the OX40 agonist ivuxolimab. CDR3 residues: CASSPTGNYGYTF. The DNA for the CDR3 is TGTGCCAGCAGCCCTACAGGGAACTATGGCTACACCTTC.